A selection of T cell receptor beta chains follows, all from one sample in a study of cytomegalovirus exposure and HLA in healthy donors. Data came from immunoSEQ multiplex PCR; TCRdb stores just in-frame clones and leaves some out. The data show around 140,000 clones, over 70% seen once. Specimen: PBMCs. The origin of the receptors is a middle-aged woman in good health and CMV-seronegative. The CDR3 runs from the conserved cysteine through the conserved F or W. A D gene is named only where the DNA matches it firmly. Size is omitted from some rows. Given values are once, few, many or a class for expanded clones.

v_gene	abundance	j_gene	d_gene	CDR3aa	CDR3nt
TRBV2	.	TRBJ1-1	TRBD1	CASRIQGSTEAFF	TGTGCCAGCAGAATACAGGGGTCCACTGAAGCTTTCTTT
TRBV30	.	TRBJ1-1	TRBD1	CAWSGGQVEAFF	TGTGCCTGGAGCGGGGGACAGGTTGAAGCTTTCTTT
TRBV9	.	TRBJ2-1	.	CASSVVGAADEQFF	TGTGCCAGCAGCGTAGTGGGGGCGGCGGATGAGCAGTTCTTC
TRBV30	.	TRBJ1-2	TRBD1	CAWNRGYYGYTF	TGTGCCTGGAACAGGGGGTACTATGGCTACACCTTC
TRBV7-3	.	TRBJ1-1	.	CASSLSGVSNTEAFF	TGTGCCAGCAGCTTATCAGGGGTGTCGAACACTGAAGCTTTCTTT
TRBV29-1	.	TRBJ1-2	TRBD1	CSVSRGTGSRYGYTF	TGCAGCGTGTCCCGGGGGACAGGGAGTCGTTATGGCTACACCTTC
TRBV7-9	.	TRBJ2-7	TRBD1	CASKPRGTDSFDHSYEQYF	TGTGCCAGCAAACCACGAGGGACAGACAGTTTCGACCACTCCTACGAGCAGTACTTC
TRBV28	.	TRBJ2-2	.	CASSNSETTGELFF	TGTGCCAGCAGTAACAGTGAAACCACCGGGGAGCTGTTTTTT
TRBV5-1	.	TRBJ2-7	.	CASSLGALDRSEQYF	TGCGCCAGCAGCTTGGGGGCTCTTGACAGGTCCGAGCAGTACTTC
TRBV5-4	few	TRBJ1-1	TRBD1	CASSWDRGSTEAFF	TGTGCCAGCAGTTGGGACAGGGGGTCCACTGAAGCTTTCTTT
TRBV5-1	.	TRBJ2-6	.	CASSLVSSGANVLTF	TGCGCCAGCAGCTTGGTTAGCTCTGGGGCCAACGTCCTGACTTTC
TRBV4-1	.	TRBJ1-4	TRBD1	CASTKTGPNEKLFF	TGCGCCAGCACAAAGACAGGGCCTAATGAAAAACTGTTTTTT
TRBV7-2	.	TRBJ2-5	TRBD2	CASSLERGGLGARQETQYF	TGTGCCAGCAGCCTGGAGCGGGGGGGATTGGGGGCCCGCCAAGAGACCCAGTACTTC
TRBV19	.	TRBJ1-6	TRBD1	CASSIDGQGRGSPLHF	TGTGCCAGTAGTATAGATGGACAGGGCCGAGGGTCACCCCTCCACTTT
TRBV6-6	.	TRBJ2-2	TRBD2	CATLYPGGRVGELFF	TGTGCCACATTGTACCCGGGGGGGCGGGTCGGGGAGCTGTTTTTT
TRBV28	.	TRBJ1-1	TRBD1	CASSWDRGLNTEAFF	TGTGCCAGCAGTTGGGACAGGGGGCTTAACACTGAAGCTTTCTTT
TRBV19	.	TRBJ1-5	.	CASRPGEGMLNQPQHF	TGTGCCAGTAGACCAGGGGAGGGTATGCTTAATCAGCCCCAGCATTTT
TRBV30	.	TRBJ2-7	TRBD1	CAYLTGGDEQYF	TGTGCCTACTTGACAGGGGGCGACGAGCAGTACTTC
TRBV30	.	TRBJ2-3	.	CAWSVVAPGTDTQYF	TGTGCCTGGAGTGTTGTGGCCCCGGGTACAGATACGCAGTATTTT
TRBV4-3	.	TRBJ2-3	.	CASRPQRTSTDTQYF	TGCGCCAGCAGACCACAGAGAACTAGCACAGATACGCAGTATTTT
TRBV27	.	TRBJ2-7	TRBD1	CASSSWDRVHEQYF	TGTGCCAGCAGTTCCTGGGACAGGGTCCACGAGCAGTACTTC
TRBV10-3	.	TRBJ2-7	.	CAISDRREKAYEQYF	TGTGCCATCTCCGATAGGCGGGAAAAGGCCTACGAGCAGTACTTC
TRBV7-9	.	TRBJ2-7	.	CAGQVAYEQYF	TGTGCGGGCCAGGTGGCCTACGAGCAGTACTTC
TRBV28	.	TRBJ1-2	.	CASRGKPGGTF	TGTGCCAGCAGAGGTAAGCCCGGGGGCACCTTC
TRBV4-1	.	TRBJ1-5	TRBD1	CASSPLGGGGQPQHF	TGCGCCAGCAGCCCACTAGGAGGGGGCGGTCAGCCCCAGCATTTT
TRBV30	.	TRBJ1-5	.	CAWNSGPDQPQHF	TGTGCCTGGAACTCAGGGCCAGATCAGCCCCAGCATTTT
TRBV5-1	.	TRBJ1-2	.	CASSQDSNYGYTF	TGCGCCAGCAGCCAGGACAGCAACTATGGCTACACCTTC
TRBV4-1	.	TRBJ1-1	.	CASSHHIVGAGRTEAFF	TGCGCCAGCAGCCATCATATAGTGGGGGCGGGTAGAACTGAAGCTTTCTTT
TRBV2	.	TRBJ1-5	TRBD1	CASSVAGGSQPQHF	TGTGCCAGCAGTGTGGCAGGGGGTAGTCAGCCCCAGCATTTT